These T cell receptor beta chains were read from a single sample in a study of blood T cell repertoires in COVID-19. Libraries were prepared by immunoSEQ multiplex PCR; TCRdb keeps only in-frame clonotypes and omits some of them. The data contain about 220,000 clones, 83% of them singletons. The sequenced sample consisted of PBMCs or T cells enriched from blood (not recorded which). These receptors all come from a woman aged 40 to 55 who had been exposed to COVID-19. The CDR3 runs from the conserved cysteine through the conserved F or W. A D gene is named only where the DNA matches it firmly. Not all rows give a size; the values are once, few, many and, for expanded clones, a class.

size,V,J,D,DNA,CDR3
-,TRBV5-5,TRBJ1-1,-,TGTGCCAGCAGTTTTTATACAGGGACTGAAGCTTTCTTT,CASSFYTGTEAFF
-,TRBV11-3,TRBJ2-7,-,TGTGCCAGCAGCCATATCGGTAGAAACGAGCAGTACTTC,CASSHIGRNEQYF
-,TRBV2,TRBJ2-3,-,TGTGCCAGCTATTTCAGCGCAGATACGCAGTATTTT,CASYFSADTQYF
-,TRBV30,TRBJ2-3,-,TGTGCCTGGAGACTTAATGGACAGTCAGATACGCAGTATTTT,CAWRLNGQSDTQYF
-,TRBV7-2,TRBJ1-3,TRBD1,TGTGCCAGCAGCGGCAGAACAGGGGGCGCGGGAAACACCATATATTTT,CASSGRTGGAGNTIYF
-,TRBV28,TRBJ1-3,-,TGTGCCAGCACCCCAATAACAGGGAAGGTGATCGGGAACACCATATATTTT,CASTPITGKVIGNTIYF
-,TRBV5-5,TRBJ2-7,TRBD1,TGTGCCAGCAGCTTGGGCCGGGACAGGATCACCTACGAGCAGTACTTC,CASSLGRDRITYEQYF
-,TRBV6-5,TRBJ1-1,-,TGTGCCAGCAGCCCCCCCGGGGTCCAAGATGGAGCTTTCTTT,CASSPPGVQDGAFF
-,TRBV7-8,TRBJ2-5,TRBD1,TGTGCCAGCAGCTTAGGGGGGACAGGGGGCTTAGAGGAGACCCAGTACTTC,CASSLGGTGGLEETQYF
-,TRBV27,TRBJ1-2,-,TGTGCCAGCAGTTTTGGGGGGGGCCCTAACTATGGCTACACCTTC,CASSFGGGPNYGYTF
-,TRBV28,TRBJ1-2,TRBD1,TGTGCCAGCAGTTTCCAGACAGGGATAGGTGGCTACACCTTC,CASSFQTGIGGYTF
-,TRBV7-2,TRBJ1-2,-,TGTGCCAGCAGCTCGGGGGGGAGGGACAATCTTGGCTACACCTTC,CASSSGGRDNLGYTF
-,TRBV10-3,TRBJ1-6,TRBD1,TGTGCCACACGGATAGGACAGGATAATTCACCCCTCCACTTT,CATRIGQDNSPLHF
few,TRBV2,TRBJ1-2,-,TGTGCCAGCAGTGAAAGTGGGCCGCAGGGCTACACCTTC,CASSESGPQGYTF